This T cell receptor beta chain was sequenced in a study of long-term antiretroviral therapy in people with HIV. At survey level, the immunoSEQ assay was run in its v3.0 version. Clones were read by immunoSEQ multiplex PCR, and TCRdb kept only the in-frame ones, dropping some. The repertoire holds about 24,000 clones, with 80% to 90% as singletons. The CDR3 is 15 residues long. Germline V gene sequence: CDR1 SGHVS, CDR2 FNYEAQ. V shed 0 bases and J shed 1 base, with 9 bases lying between them. This sample comprised unsorted PBMCs, obtained 1.2 years after starting antiretroviral therapy. This chain uses TRBV7-6 with TRBJ1-1; possible D gene TRBD1, 5 bases. The clonotype comes from a man in his fifties with HIV. The DNA of the CDR3 is TGTGCCAGCAGCTTAGCACCTCAGGGGAACACTGAAGCTTTCTTT. As protein: CASSLAPQGNTEAFF.